Presented here are 14 T cell receptor beta chains from one specimen sequenced in a study of blood T cells in healthy people across ages. The authors ran a second PCR of roughly 6 to 12 cycles using a sample-barcoded 5' primer and a J-beta primer mix. TCRdb re-derived calls from the 5' RACE reads in MiXCR, one entry per CDR3 protein. The data show about 750,000 distinct CDR3 sequences, about 48% seen once. Material: blood. The receptors here all came from a man at least 80 years old in good health.

The gene calls are TRBV15 and TRBJ1-2, with D unresolved. The V and J ends lost 0 bases and 5 bases respectively, with 4 bases between them. CDR1 is LNHNV and CDR2 is YYDKDF in the germline V gene (reference sequence). This CDR3 comprises 12 residues. The CDR3 coding sequence is TGTGCCACCAGCAGAGATGCGTATGGCTACACCTTC. It codes for CATSRDAYGYTF. The complete variable domain, with remaining parts taken from reference TRBV15 and TRBJ1-2, reads DAMVIQNPRYQVTQFGKPVTLSCSQTLNHNVMYWYQQKSSQAPKLLFHYYDKDFNNEADTPDNFQSRRPNTSFCFLDIRSPGLGDTAMYLCATSRDAYGYTFGSGTRLTVV.

The chain is built from TRBV2 and TRBJ2-6; 10 positions match TRBD2. Germline lookup yields CDR1 SNHLY and CDR2 FYNNEI. V lost 5 bases and J lost 2; bases outside the gene matches: 3. The CDR3 sequence is 16 residues long. The CDR3 here is CASSQSGGAGANVLTF. For the CDR3, the DNA is TGTGCCAGCAGTCAAAGCGGGGGGGCTGGGGCCAACGTCCTGACTTTC. The full variable domain, rest sourced from reference TRBV2 and TRBJ2-6, is EPEVTQTPSHQVTQMGQEVILRCVPISNHLYFYWYRQILGQKVEFLVSFYNNEISEKSEIFDDQFSVERPDGSNFTLKIRSTKLEDSAMYFCASSQSGGAGANVLTFGAGSRLTVL.

CDR3 loop: CSVELGTNTEAFF. CDR3 bases: TGCAGCGTTGAACTGGGGACGAACACTGAAGCTTTCTTT. This rearrangement joins TRBV29-1 to TRBJ1-1; weak D call: TRBD1 (5 bases). Germline loops: CDR1 SQVTM, CDR2 ANQGSEA. Trimming took off 2 bases at V and 1 base at J, with 8 bases between the two ends. The CDR3 is made up of 13 amino acids.

This clonotype was seen only a few times. The gene calls are TRBV2 and TRBJ2-1, with TRBD2 as a possible D gene (6 bases). Trimming removed 6 bases at V and 13 bases at J, with 19 bases between. The CDR3 contains 13 residues. The germline gives CDR1 SNHLY, CDR2 FYNNEI. CDR3 residues: CASRRDSQSSQFF. CDR3 DNA sequence: TGTGCCAGCAGACGGGACTCGCAATCCTCACAGTTCTTC.

The gene calls are TRBV3-1 and TRBJ1-2; tentatively, D is TRBD1 (5 bases). Per the germline V gene, CDR1 is LGHDT and CDR2 is YNNKEL (reference sequence). Trimming left V 6 bases short and J 6 bases short, with 17 bases between. The CDR3 consists of 14 residues. CDR3 residues: CASSPEDGGNGYTF. CDR3 sequence (DNA): TGTGCCAGCAGTCCAGAGGACGGGGGGAATGGCTACACCTTC. Full variable domain (remainder filled in from reference TRBV3-1 and TRBJ1-2): DTAVSQTPKYLVTQMGNDKSIKCEQNLGHDTMYWYKQDSKKFLKIMFSYNNKELIINETVPNRFSPKSPDKAHLNLHINSLELGDSAVYFCASSPEDGGNGYTFGSGTRLTVV.

This clonotype showed up just a few times. The chain uses TRBV20-1 and TRBJ2-3, with 8 nucleotides matching TRBD2. The CDR3 runs 15 residues. V was pared by 3 bases and J by 2 bases, with 7 bases of the junction left unmatched. Germline V lookup: CDR1 DFQATT, CDR2 SNEGSKA (reference sequence). The CDR3 region is CSASGRDSYTDTQYF. The CDR3 DNA follows: TGCAGTGCTAGCGGGAGGGACTCTTACACAGATACGCAGTATTTT.

The V call is TRBV7-2, the J call TRBJ1-2; D uncertain. The V end lost 1 base, the J end lost 2 bases, and 8 bases lay between the germline ends. This CDR3 is built from 14 residues. Looked up from germline, CDR1 is SGHTA and CDR2 is FQGNSA. The DNA of the CDR3 is TGTGCCAGCAGCTTAGACAAGGGAAACTATGGCTACACCTTC. This encodes CASSLDKGNYGYTF.

This clonotype was recorded once. The rearrangement uses TRBV15 and TRBJ2-1; 10 bases agree with TRBD2. The CDR3 length is 19 residues. Unmatched junction bases numbered 12, after V lost 0 bases and J lost 4 bases. Germline values: CDR1 LNHNV, CDR2 YYDKDF (reference sequence). Here the CDR3 reads CATSRDLKELAGVYNEQFF. As DNA, the CDR3 is TGTGCCACCAGCAGAGATTTAAAGGAGCTAGCGGGAGTTTACAATGAGCAGTTCTTC.

The chain is built from TRBV11-2 and TRBJ2-1; the D is unclear. The length of the CDR3 is 15 residues. Germline CDR1 SGHAT, CDR2 FQNNGV. V was pared by 1 base and J by 4 bases, with 11 bases between. CDR3 amino acids: CASSLGVTKYNEQFF. The DNA for the CDR3 is TGTGCCAGCAGCTTAGGGGTGACAAAATACAATGAGCAGTTCTTC.

The V and J genes are TRBV20-1 and TRBJ1-5; D unresolved. Germline V gene lookup returns CDR1 DFQATT and CDR2 SNEGSKA (reference sequence). This CDR3 spans 11 amino acids. With 3 bases removed from V and 7 bases from J, the gap between germline ends came to 7 bases. In nucleotides, the CDR3 is TGCAGTGCTAGCAGCGGGCAGCCCCAGCATTTT. Translation gives CSASSGQPQHF.

The chain has TRBV14 and TRBJ2-3; 8 bases map to TRBD2. The CDR3 is 16 residues long. Germline assignment: CDR1 SGHDN and CDR2 FVKESK. J gave up 6 bases and V 4 bases, and 12 bases lay outside the gene matches. CDR3 bases: TGTGCCAGCAGCCCCCGGGCGGGAGGCCAGTGGGATACGCAGTATTTT. It translates to CASSPRAGGQWDTQYF.

This clonotype was observed a few times. The chain has TRBV9 and TRBJ2-3; 10 bases are shared with TRBD2. The CDR3 is 17 amino acids. With 4 bases clipped from V and 3 bases from J, the junction kept 11 bases outside the gene matches. Germline V lookup: CDR1 SGDLS, CDR2 YYNGEE. CDR3 coding DNA: TGTGCCAGCAGCTCGAGGGCTAGCGGGAGCCTGACAGATACGCAGTATTTT. Translation gives CASSSRASGSLTDTQYF.

The V gene is TRBV2, the J gene TRBJ2-5; D unclear. Trimming left V 4 bases short and J 2 bases short, with 14 bases between. CDR1 and CDR2 from the germline V gene are SNHLY and FYNNEI. CDR3 length equals 15 residues. The CDR3 spells CASSGGRAAQETQYF. Written as DNA, the CDR3 is TGTGCCAGCAGTGGCGGTCGGGCGGCACAAGAGACCCAGTACTTC. Using reference TRBV2 and TRBJ2-5 for the parts outside the CDR3, the full variable domain is EPEVTQTPSHQVTQMGQEVILRCVPISNHLYFYWYRQILGQKVEFLVSFYNNEISEKSEIFDDQFSVERPDGSNFTLKIRSTKLEDSAMYFCASSGGRAAQETQYFGPGTRLLVL.

This clonotype turned up a few times. CDR3 protein: CATSDPGRGRNEQYF. The CDR3 coding sequence is TGTGCCACCAGTGACCCTGGCCGGGGGCGCAACGAGCAGTACTTC. This chain uses TRBV24-1 with TRBJ2-7; D assignment may be TRBD1 or TRBD2 (6 bases each). Germline CDR1 is KGHDR and CDR2 is SFDVKD. V was pared by 4 bases and J by 5 bases, with 17 bases between. The CDR3 spans 15 residues.